The clone carrying this T cell receptor (beta chain) was counted a few times. Its antigen is not known. Template switching (which added a universal primer site) was used, and cDNA carried unique molecular identifiers. TCRdb re-analysed the 5' RACE reads in MiXCR, keeping a single row per CDR3 protein. Of around 490,000 distinct CDR3 sequences detected, more than 13% appear once; the ten largest clones hold 0.8% to 1%. J lost 7 bases, V lost 3 bases, and 10 bases had no gene match. The CDR3 is made up of 15 amino acids. Germline CDR1 reads DFQATT; CDR2 reads SNEGSKA (reference sequence). This entry comes from a study of identical twins. Regarding the study as a whole: While abundant cord blood beta clonotypes carried fewer insertions, memory repertoires showed no such pattern.

The same sample was also studied in work on yellow fever vaccine responses in identical twins.

This clonotype originated in a woman aged 18-29 years in good health. The chain joins TRBV20-1 to TRBJ2-7; 12 nucleotides align to TRBD1. Sequenced input: CD4+ T cells sorted from blood. The CDR3 region is CSARNRDRGQREQYF. The CDR3 region has the DNA TGCAGTGCTAGGAACCGGGACAGGGGGCAGAGGGAGCAGTACTTC.